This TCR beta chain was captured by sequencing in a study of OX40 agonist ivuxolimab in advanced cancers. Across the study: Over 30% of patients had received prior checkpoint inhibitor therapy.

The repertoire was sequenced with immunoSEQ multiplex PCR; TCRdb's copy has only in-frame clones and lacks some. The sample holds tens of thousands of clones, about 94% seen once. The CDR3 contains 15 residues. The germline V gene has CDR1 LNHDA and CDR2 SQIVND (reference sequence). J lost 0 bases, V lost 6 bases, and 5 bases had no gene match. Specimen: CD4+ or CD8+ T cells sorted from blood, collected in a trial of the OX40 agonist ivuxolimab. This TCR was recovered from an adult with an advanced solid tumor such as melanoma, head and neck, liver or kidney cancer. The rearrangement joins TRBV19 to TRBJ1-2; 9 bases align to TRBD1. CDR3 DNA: TGTGCCAGTAGGGCACAGGGGGCAGCTAACTATGGCTACACCTTC. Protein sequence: CASRAQGAANYGYTF.